This TCR beta chain was observed in a study of OX40 agonist ivuxolimab in advanced cancers. Whole-study context: Three patients had partial responses: one hepatocellular carcinoma, two cutaneous melanoma.

Samples were taken at baseline and on day 1 of cycles 4 and 7. The germline V gene has CDR1 ENHRY and CDR2 SYGVKD. Deletions cut 0 bases from V and 1 base from J, with 6 bases between. The CDR3 length is 14 residues. TCRdb's table, derived via immunoSEQ multiplex PCR, lists solely in-frame clones and lacks some. The table records tens of thousands of clones, 92% of them present only once. This receptor was taken from an adult with an advanced solid tumor such as melanoma, head and neck, liver or kidney cancer. The chain joins TRBV10-3 to TRBJ1-1, with D hard to call. Sequenced here: CD4+ or CD8+ T cells sorted from blood, sampled in a trial of the OX40 agonist ivuxolimab. In DNA form, the CDR3 reads TGTGCCATCAGTGAGTCTCCGGCGAACACTGAAGCTTTCTTT. Amino acid sequence: CAISESPANTEAFF.